This TCR beta chain was identified during a study of technical replicates of blood from a handful of donors. Sequencing used immunoSEQ multiplex PCR; TCRdb keeps in-frame clones, though not all of them. The repertoire includes over 70,000 clones, 80% to 95% of them detected once, and approximately 0.4% sits in the top ten. Germline-derived CDR1 and CDR2 are SNHLY and FYNNEI. Losses at the gene ends were 0 bases for V and 4 bases for J; bases not matched to a gene: 5. This CDR3 is 16 amino acids long. The clonotype comes from a human donor in good health. The chain has TRBV2 and TRBJ2-1; 8 nucleotides line up with TRBD2. The sequencing sample was made of T cells isolated from PBMCs. The CDR3 region is CASSEAAGEFYNEQFF. In nucleotides, the CDR3 is TGTGCCAGCAGTGAAGCAGCGGGAGAATTTTACAATGAGCAGTTCTTC.